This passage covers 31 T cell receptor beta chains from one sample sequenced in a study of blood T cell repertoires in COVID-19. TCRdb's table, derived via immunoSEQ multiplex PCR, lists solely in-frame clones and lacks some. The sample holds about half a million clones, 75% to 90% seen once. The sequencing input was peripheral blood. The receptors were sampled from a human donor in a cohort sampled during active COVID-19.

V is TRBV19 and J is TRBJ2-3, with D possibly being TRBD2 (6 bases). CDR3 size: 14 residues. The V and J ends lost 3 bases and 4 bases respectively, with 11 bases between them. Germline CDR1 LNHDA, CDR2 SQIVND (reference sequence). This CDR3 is CASSIESGADTQYF. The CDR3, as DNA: TGTGCCAGTAGTATCGAGTCGGGGGCAGATACGCAGTATTTT.

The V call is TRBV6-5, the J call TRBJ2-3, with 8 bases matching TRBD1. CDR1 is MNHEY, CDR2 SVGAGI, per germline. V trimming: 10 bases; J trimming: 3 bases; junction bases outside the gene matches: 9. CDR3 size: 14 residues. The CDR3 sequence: CATLTDRGTDTQYF. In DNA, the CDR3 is TGTGCCACCCTTACTGACAGGGGAACAGATACGCAGTATTTT.

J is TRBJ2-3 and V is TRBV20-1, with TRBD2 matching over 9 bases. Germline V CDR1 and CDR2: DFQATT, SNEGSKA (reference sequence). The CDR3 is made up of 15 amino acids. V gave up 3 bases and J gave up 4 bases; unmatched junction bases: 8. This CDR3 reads CSASAAGGIPDTQYF. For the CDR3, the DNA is TGCAGTGCTAGTGCAGCGGGAGGAATCCCAGATACGCAGTATTTT.

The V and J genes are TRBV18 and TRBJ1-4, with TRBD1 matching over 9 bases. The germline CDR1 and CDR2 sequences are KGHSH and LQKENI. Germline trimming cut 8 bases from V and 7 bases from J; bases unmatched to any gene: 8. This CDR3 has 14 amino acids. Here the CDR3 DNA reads TGTGCCAGCGCCCCTACAGGGGGCGGTGAAAAACTGTTTTTT. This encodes CASAPTGGGEKLFF.

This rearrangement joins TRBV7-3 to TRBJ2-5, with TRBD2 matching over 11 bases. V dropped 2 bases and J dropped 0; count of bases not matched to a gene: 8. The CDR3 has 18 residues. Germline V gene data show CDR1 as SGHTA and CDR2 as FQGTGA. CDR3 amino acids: CASSLGTSGARDQETQYF. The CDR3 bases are TGTGCCAGCAGCTTAGGGACTAGCGGCGCCAGGGACCAAGAGACCCAGTACTTC.

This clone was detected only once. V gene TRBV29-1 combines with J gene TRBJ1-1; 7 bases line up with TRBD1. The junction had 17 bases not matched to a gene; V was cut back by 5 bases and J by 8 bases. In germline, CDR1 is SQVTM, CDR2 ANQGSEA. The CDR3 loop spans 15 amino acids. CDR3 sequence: CSVTYRSDRPKEAFF. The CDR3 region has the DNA TGCAGCGTTACTTACCGTTCGGACAGGCCGAAAGAAGCTTTCTTT.

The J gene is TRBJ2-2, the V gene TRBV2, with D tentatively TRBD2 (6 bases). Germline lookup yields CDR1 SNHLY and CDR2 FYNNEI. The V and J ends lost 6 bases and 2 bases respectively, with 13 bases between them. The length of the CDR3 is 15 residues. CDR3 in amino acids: CASRGGTSNTGELFF. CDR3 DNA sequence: TGTGCCAGCAGGGGGGGTACCTCTAACACCGGGGAGCTGTTTTTT. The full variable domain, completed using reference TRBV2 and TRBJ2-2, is EPEVTQTPSHQVTQMGQEVILRCVPISNHLYFYWYRQILGQKVEFLVSFYNNEISEKSEIFDDQFSVERPDGSNFTLKIRSTKLEDSAMYFCASRGGTSNTGELFFGEGSRLTVL.

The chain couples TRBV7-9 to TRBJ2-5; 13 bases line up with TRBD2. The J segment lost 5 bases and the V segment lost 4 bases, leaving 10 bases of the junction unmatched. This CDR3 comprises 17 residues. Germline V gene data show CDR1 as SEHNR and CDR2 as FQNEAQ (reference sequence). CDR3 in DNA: TGTGCCAGCAGCTCCCCGACTAGCGGGAGGTCCTTTGAGACCCAGTACTTC. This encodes CASSSPTSGRSFETQYF. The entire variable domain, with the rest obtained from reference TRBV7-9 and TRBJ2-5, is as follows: DTGVSQNPRHKITKRGQNVTFRCDPISEHNRLYWYRQTLGQGPEFLTYFQNEAQLEKSRLLSDRFSAERPKGSFSTLEIQRTEQGDSAMYLCASSSPTSGRSFETQYFGPGTRLLVL.

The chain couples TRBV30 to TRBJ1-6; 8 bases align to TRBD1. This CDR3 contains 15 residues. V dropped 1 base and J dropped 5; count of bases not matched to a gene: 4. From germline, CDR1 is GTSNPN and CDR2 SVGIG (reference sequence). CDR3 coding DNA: TGTGCCTGGAGTGGAGGGACAGGCCATAATTCACCCCTCCACTTT. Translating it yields CAWSGGTGHNSPLHF.

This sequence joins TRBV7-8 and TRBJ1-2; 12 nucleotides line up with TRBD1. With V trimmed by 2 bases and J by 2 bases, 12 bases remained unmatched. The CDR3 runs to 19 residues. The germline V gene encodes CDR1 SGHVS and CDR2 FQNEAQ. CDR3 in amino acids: CASSLRIRDRGPNNYGYTF. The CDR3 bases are TGTGCCAGCAGCTTAAGGATCCGGGACAGGGGGCCCAACAACTATGGCTACACCTTC.

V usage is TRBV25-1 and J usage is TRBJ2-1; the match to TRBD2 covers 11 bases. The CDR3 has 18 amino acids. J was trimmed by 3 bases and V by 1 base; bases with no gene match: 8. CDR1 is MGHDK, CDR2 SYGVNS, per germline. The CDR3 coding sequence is TGTGCCAGCAGTGAATTTCGGCCTAGCGGGAGGTTCTACAATGAGCAGTTCTTC. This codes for CASSEFRPSGRFYNEQFF. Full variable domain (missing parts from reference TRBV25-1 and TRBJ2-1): EADIYQTPRYLVIGTGKKITLECSQTMGHDKMYWYQQDPGMELHLIHYSYGVNSTEKGDLSSESTVSRIRTEHFPLTLESARPSHTSQYLCASSEFRPSGRFYNEQFFGPGTRLTVL.

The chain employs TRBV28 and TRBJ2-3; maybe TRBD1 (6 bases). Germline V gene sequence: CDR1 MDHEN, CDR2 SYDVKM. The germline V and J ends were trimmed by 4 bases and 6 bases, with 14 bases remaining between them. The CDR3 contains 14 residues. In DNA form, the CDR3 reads TGTGCCAGCAGTTCTTCACAGGGTTGGGATACGCAGTATTTT. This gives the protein CASSSSQGWDTQYF. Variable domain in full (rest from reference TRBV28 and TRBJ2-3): DVKVTQSSRYLVKRTGEKVFLECVQDMDHENMFWYRQDPGLGLRLIYFSYDVKMKEKGDIPEGYSVSREKKERFSLILESASTNQTSMYLCASSSSQGWDTQYFGPGTRLTVL.

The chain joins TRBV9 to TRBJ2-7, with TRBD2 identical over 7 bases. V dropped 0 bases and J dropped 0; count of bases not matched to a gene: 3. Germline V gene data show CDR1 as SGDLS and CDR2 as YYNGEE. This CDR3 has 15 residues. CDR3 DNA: TGTGCCAGCAGCGTAGCGGGAGGCCACTCCTACGAGCAGTACTTC. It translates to CASSVAGGHSYEQYF.

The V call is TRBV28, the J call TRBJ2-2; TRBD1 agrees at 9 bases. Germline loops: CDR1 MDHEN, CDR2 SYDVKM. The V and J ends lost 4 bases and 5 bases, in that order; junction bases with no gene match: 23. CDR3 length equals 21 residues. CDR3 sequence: CASSSFSPGQGGRGVTGELFF. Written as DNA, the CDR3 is TGTGCCAGCAGTTCTTTCAGCCCGGGACAGGGAGGAAGGGGAGTTACCGGGGAGCTGTTTTTT. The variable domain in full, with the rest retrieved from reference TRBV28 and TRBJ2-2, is DVKVTQSSRYLVKRTGEKVFLECVQDMDHENMFWYRQDPGLGLRLIYFSYDVKMKEKGDIPEGYSVSREKKERFSLILESASTNQTSMYLCASSSFSPGQGGRGVTGELFFGEGSRLTVL.

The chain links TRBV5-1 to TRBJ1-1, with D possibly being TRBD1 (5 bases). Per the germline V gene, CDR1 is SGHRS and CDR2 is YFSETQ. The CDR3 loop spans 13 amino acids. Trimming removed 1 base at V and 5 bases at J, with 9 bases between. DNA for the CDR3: TGCGCCAGCAGCTTGTCCCAGGGAACTGAAGCTTTCTTT. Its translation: CASSLSQGTEAFF.

CDR3 amino acids: CASSQGQLVKNIQYF. The CDR3 region has the DNA TGCGCCAGCAGCCAGGGACAGTTGGTCAAAAACATTCAGTACTTC. The chain has TRBV5-1 and TRBJ2-4, with 7 nucleotides matching TRBD1. Germline V gene data show CDR1 as SGHRS and CDR2 as YFSETQ. This CDR3 is built from 15 residues. V was pared by 4 bases and J by 3 bases, with 7 bases of the junction left unmatched.

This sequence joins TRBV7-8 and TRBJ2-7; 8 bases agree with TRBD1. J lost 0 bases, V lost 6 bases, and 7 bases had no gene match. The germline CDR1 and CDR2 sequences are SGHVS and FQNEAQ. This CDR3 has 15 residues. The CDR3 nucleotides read TGTGCCAGCAGGGGGACAGGAGACATCTCCTACGAGCAGTACTTC. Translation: CASRGTGDISYEQYF.

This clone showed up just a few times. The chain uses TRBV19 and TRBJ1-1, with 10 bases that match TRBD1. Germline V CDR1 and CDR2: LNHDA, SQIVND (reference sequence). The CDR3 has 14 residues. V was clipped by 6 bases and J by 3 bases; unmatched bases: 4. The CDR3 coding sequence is TGTGCCAGTAGAACGGGACAGGGGTACACTGAAGCTTTCTTT. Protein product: CASRTGQGYTEAFF.

In DNA, the CDR3 is TGCACCAGCAGCCAGACGACAGTCTATGGCTACACCTTC. Encoded protein: CTSSQTTVYGYTF. The chain couples TRBV1 to TRBJ1-2; the DNA was not used to check the table's D call, TRBD1. TRBV1 is tagged as a pseudogene. The CDR3 is 13 amino acids.

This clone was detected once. The CDR3 region is CATSRDRGRPRDYGYTF. DNA of the CDR3: TGTGCCACCAGCAGAGATAGGGGCAGGCCTAGGGACTATGGCTACACCTTC. The genes are TRBV15 and TRBJ1-2, with D perhaps matching TRBD1 (5 bases). This CDR3 comprises 17 residues. Germline values: CDR1 LNHNV, CDR2 YYDKDF (reference sequence). The V gene lost 0 bases and the J gene lost 3 bases, with 17 bases spanning the gap.

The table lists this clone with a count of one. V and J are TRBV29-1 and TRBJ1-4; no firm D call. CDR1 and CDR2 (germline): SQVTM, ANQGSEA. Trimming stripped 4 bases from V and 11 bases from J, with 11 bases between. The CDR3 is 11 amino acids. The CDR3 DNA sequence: TGCAGCGTTGGGACGGGAGGGAAACTGTTTTTT. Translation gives CSVGTGGKLFF.

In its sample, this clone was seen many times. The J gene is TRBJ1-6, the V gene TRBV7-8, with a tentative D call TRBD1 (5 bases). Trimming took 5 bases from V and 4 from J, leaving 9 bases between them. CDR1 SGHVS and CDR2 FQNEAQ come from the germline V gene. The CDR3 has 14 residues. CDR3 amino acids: CASSLQAYNSPLHF. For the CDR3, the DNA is TGTGCCAGCAGCCTACAGGCGTATAATTCACCCCTCCACTTT.

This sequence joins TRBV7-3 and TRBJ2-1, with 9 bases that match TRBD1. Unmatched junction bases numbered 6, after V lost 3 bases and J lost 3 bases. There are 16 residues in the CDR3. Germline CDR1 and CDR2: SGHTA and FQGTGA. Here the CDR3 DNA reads TGTGCCAGCAGCTTCGAGGACAGGGGAAGCTACAATGAGCAGTTCTTC. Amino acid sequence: CASSFEDRGSYNEQFF.

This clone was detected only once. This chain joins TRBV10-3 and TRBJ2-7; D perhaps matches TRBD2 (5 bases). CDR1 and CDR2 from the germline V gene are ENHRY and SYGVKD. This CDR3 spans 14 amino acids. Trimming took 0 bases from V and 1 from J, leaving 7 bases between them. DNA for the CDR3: TGTGCCATCAGTGAGTCGCGAGGGTCCTACGAGCAGTACTTC. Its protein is CAISESRGSYEQYF.

CDR3 sequence (DNA): TGTGCCAGCAGCGTAGGTGGGGGCCTTGGGCAAGAGACCCAGTACTTC. It yields the protein CASSVGGGLGQETQYF. The genes are TRBV9 and TRBJ2-5; a weak D match, TRBD1 (6 bases). Trimming stripped 0 bases from V and 2 bases from J, with 14 bases between. Germline V CDR1 and CDR2: SGDLS, YYNGEE. This CDR3 is 16 amino acids long.

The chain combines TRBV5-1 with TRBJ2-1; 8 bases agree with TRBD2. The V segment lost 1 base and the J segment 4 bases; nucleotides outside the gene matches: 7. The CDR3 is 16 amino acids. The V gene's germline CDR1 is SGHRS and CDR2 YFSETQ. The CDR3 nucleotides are TGCGCCAGCAGCTTGTCGCTAGCGGGTAGTTACAATGAGCAGTTCTTC. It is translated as CASSLSLAGSYNEQFF.

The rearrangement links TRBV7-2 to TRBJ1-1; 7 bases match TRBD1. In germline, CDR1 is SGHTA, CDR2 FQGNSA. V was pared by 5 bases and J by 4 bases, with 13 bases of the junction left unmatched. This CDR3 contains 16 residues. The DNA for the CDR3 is TGTGCCAGCAGCCTTAGGACAGGCCCTAGTGGCACTGAAGCTTTCTTT. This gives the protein CASSLRTGPSGTEAFF.

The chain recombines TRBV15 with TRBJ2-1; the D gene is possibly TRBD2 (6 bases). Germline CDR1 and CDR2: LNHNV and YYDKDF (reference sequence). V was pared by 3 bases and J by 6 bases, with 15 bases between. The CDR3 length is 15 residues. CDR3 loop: CATSSPGLGRNEQFF. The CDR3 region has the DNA TGTGCCACCAGCAGTCCGGGACTCGGTCGCAATGAGCAGTTCTTC.

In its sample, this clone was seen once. The CDR3: CASSQFRQGTYEQYF. The CDR3 bases are TGTGCCAGCAGTCAATTTCGACAGGGGACCTACGAGCAGTACTTC. The chain combines TRBV27 with TRBJ2-7, with 8 bases fitting TRBD1. Trimming took 5 bases from V and 2 from J; bases not matched to a gene: 8. The CDR3 is made up of 15 amino acids. Germline V lookup: CDR1 MNHEY, CDR2 SMNVEV (reference sequence).

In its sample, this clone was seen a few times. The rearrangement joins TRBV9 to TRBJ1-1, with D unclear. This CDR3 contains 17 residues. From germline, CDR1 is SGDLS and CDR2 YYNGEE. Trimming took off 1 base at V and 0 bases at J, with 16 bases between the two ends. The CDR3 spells CASSVTDQAGMNTEAFF. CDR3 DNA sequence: TGTGCCAGCAGCGTAACTGACCAAGCGGGAATGAACACTGAAGCTTTCTTT.

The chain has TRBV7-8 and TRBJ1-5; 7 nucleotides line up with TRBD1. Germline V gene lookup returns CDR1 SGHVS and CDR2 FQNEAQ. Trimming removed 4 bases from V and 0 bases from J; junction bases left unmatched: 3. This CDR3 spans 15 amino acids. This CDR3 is CASSWGTVSNQPQHF. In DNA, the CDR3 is TGTGCCAGCAGCTGGGGGACAGTTAGCAATCAGCCCCAGCATTTT.